At least ten counts were recorded for the clone carrying this T cell receptor (beta chain). No antigen is known for it. Amplification of TCR beta CDR3 regions used RNA as the template. The TCR CDR3 first-round RT-PCR relied on the HTBI primer set. TCRdb redid the calling of the multiplex PCR reads with MiXCR, one entry per CDR3 protein. The table has about 300,000 distinct CDR3 sequences, 25% seen once; the top ten hold approximately 30%. This sample was included in a study of T cells in Graves' hyperthyroidism and ophthalmopathy. Notes on the study in general: Most thyroid clonotypes expanded above 0.001 were also detected in blood.

Exclusion of patients followed from uncontrolled infection, other autoimmune disease, pregnancy or lactation. Blood was obtained at the first hyperthyroidism diagnosis, which preceded any ophthalmopathy symptoms. J was trimmed by 2 bases and V by 5 bases; bases with no gene match: 7. This CDR3 has 15 amino acids. Germline V gives CDR1 MNHNS, CDR2 SASEGT. The sample taken for sequencing was blood. The receptor comes from a man between 40 and 49 years old with Graves' hyperthyroidism that later progressed to Graves' ophthalmopathy. The chain has TRBV6-1 and TRBJ1-2; 8 nucleotides line up with TRBD1. CDR3 coding DNA: TGTGCCAGCAGTCGAGGACAGGGTCTAAACTATGGCTACACCTTC. The encoded protein is CASSRGQGLNYGYTF.